Below are 19 T cell receptor beta chains sequenced from a single sample in a study of glioma-infiltrating T cells. Using RNA template, CDR3s of TCR alpha and beta were amplified with iRepertoire arm-PCR. One entry per CDR3 protein, called by TCRdb with MiXCR from the multiplex PCR reads. The data show approximately 400,000 distinct CDR3 sequences, around 38% seen once. Sample: glioma tissue, nonneoplastic brain tissue, or PBMCs (not recorded which). The receptors were sampled from a human donor with low-grade glioma or glioblastoma, undergoing nonglioma brain surgery, or in good health (not recorded which).

This clonotype has only a few counts. The chain carries TRBV4-1 and TRBJ2-3, with D perhaps matching TRBD2 (5 bases). The CDR3 has 19 amino acids. V lost 1 base to trimming and J lost 0 bases, with 20 bases between them. Germline lookup yields CDR1 MGHRA and CDR2 YSYEKL. CDR3 DNA sequence: TGCGCCAGCAGCCAAGGACCTAGTGCGGACGGGATGAGCACAGATACGCAGTATTTT. Translation: CASSQGPSADGMSTDTQYF.

The chain employs TRBV28 and TRBJ2-4; 7 bases match TRBD2. Trimming at V came to 6 bases and at J to 2 bases, leaving 7 bases not matched to a gene. There are 15 residues in the CDR3. The germline V gene encodes CDR1 MDHEN and CDR2 SYDVKM. The CDR3 region has the DNA TGTGCCAGCAGCCGGGCGGGGGATTCCAAAAACATTCAGTACTTC. It codes for CASSRAGDSKNIQYF.

The chain couples TRBV27 to TRBJ2-7; the match to TRBD1 covers 8 bases. The CDR3 length is 15 residues. After removal of 2 bases from V and 2 bases from J, the junction contained 5 bases not matched to a gene. The germline V gene has CDR1 MNHEY and CDR2 SMNVEV (reference sequence). CDR3 nucleotide sequence: TGTGCCAGCAGTTTAGCGACAGGGGCCACCTACGAGCAGTACTTC. The encoded protein is CASSLATGATYEQYF.

This clonotype was detected only once. The junction departs from the called germline gene at one end, perhaps through a read error. The chain has TRBV28 and TRBJ1-1, with D possibly being TRBD1 (5 bases). Germline V CDR1 and CDR2: MDHEN, SYDVKM. This CDR3 has 14 residues. In DNA, the CDR3 is TGTGCCAGCAGTTTCCGTCCGGCGGACACTAAAGCTTTCTTT. Residues: CASSFRPADTKAFF.

This chain uses TRBV15 with TRBJ2-6; 11 bases fit TRBD2. The CDR3 totals 17 residues. Germline CDR1 LNHNV, CDR2 YYDKDF (reference sequence). After removal of 4 bases from V and 2 bases from J, the junction contained 4 bases not matched to a gene. The CDR3 reads CATSTSSGGPGANVLTF. As DNA, the CDR3 is TGTGCCACCAGCACGTCTAGCGGGGGGCCTGGGGCCAACGTCCTGACTTTC.

This clonotype was observed a handful of times. The V gene is TRBV6-6, the J gene TRBJ2-2; TRBD2 agrees at 12 bases. Germline CDR1 reads MNHNY; CDR2 reads SVGAGI (reference sequence). The CDR3 has 19 residues. V trimming: 2 bases; J trimming: 4 bases; junction bases outside the gene matches: 11. This CDR3 reads CASSYRGGLAGGPTGELFF. For the CDR3, the DNA is TGTGCCAGCAGTTACCGGGGGGGGCTAGCGGGAGGGCCCACCGGGGAGCTGTTTTTT.

In the case of this clonotype: A read error may be the cause here, since a much bigger clone is one base away. The rearrangement joins TRBV15 to TRBJ1-5; 7 bases map to TRBD1. The CDR3 is made up of 15 amino acids. In germline, CDR1 is LNHNV, CDR2 YYDKDF (reference sequence). The CDR3 is CPTISGGGGNQPQHF. CDR3 DNA: TGTCCCACCATAAGTGGAGGGGGCGGCAATCAGCCCCAGCATTTT.

V gene TRBV28 combines with J gene TRBJ2-4, with a possible D match to TRBD1 (5 bases). The V end lost 11 bases, the J end lost 0 bases, and 20 bases lay between the germline ends. Per the germline V gene, CDR1 is MDHEN and CDR2 is SYDVKM. CDR3 length: 16 residues. The CDR3 protein is CAASLGRVIAKNIQYF. CDR3 in DNA: TGTGCCGCCTCCTTGGGGCGAGTTATAGCCAAAAACATTCAGTACTTC.

Comment on this clonotype: A read error may explain this, as a much larger clone is one base away. The rearrangement uses TRBV6-5 and TRBJ2-2; TRBD2 aligns across 7 bases. Germline CDR1 MNHEY, CDR2 SVGAGI. The CDR3 covers 15 residues. Trimming at V came to 2 bases and at J to 3 bases, leaving 3 bases not matched to a gene. This chain's CDR3 is CASSYPREDTGELFF. CDR3 coding DNA: TGTGCCAGCAGTTACCCACGGGAGGACACCGGGGAGCTGTTTTTT.

The V gene is TRBV9, the J gene TRBJ2-1; possibly TRBD1 or TRBD2 for D (6 bases each). This CDR3 contains 16 residues. Per germline, CDR1 SGDLS and CDR2 YYNGEE. Trimming stripped 2 bases from V and 4 bases from J, with 16 bases between. Here the CDR3 DNA reads TGTGCCAGCAGCGTGGGGGCGGGACGGCTTTACAATGAGCAGTTCTTC. It encodes CASSVGAGRLYNEQFF. Using reference TRBV9 and TRBJ2-1 for the parts outside the CDR3, the full variable domain is DSGVTQTPKHLITATGQRVTLRCSPRSGDLSVYWYQQSLDQGLQFLIQYYNGEERAKGNILERFSAQQFPDLHSELNLSSLELGDSALYFCASSVGAGRLYNEQFFGPGTRLTVL.

The table lists this clonotype with a few counts. V usage is TRBV7-9 and J usage is TRBJ2-7; 11 bases are shared with TRBD2. Germline assignment: CDR1 SEHNR and CDR2 FQNEAQ (reference sequence). Germline trimming cut 4 bases from V and 7 bases from J; bases unmatched to any gene: 9. The CDR3 contains 15 residues. CDR3 DNA sequence: TGTGCCAGCAGCTCGACTAGCGGGGCCACAGGGGAGCAGTACTTC. It is translated as CASSSTSGATGEQYF.

DNA for the CDR3: TGTGCCAGCACCGGGTTTATGCAGTACTTC. As protein: CASTGFMQYF. The chain couples TRBV6-5 to TRBJ2-7; D gene unclear. Germline V gene lookup returns CDR1 MNHEY and CDR2 SVGAGI. The CDR3 covers 10 residues. Deletions cut 7 bases from V and 9 bases from J, with 10 bases between.

This chain uses TRBV7-9 with TRBJ1-2; D is uncertain. The V and J ends lost 1 base and 8 bases respectively, with 8 bases between them. CDR1 is SEHNR and CDR2 is FQNEAQ in the germline V gene (reference sequence). This CDR3 is built from 12 residues. DNA of the CDR3: TGTGCCAGCAGCTTAGACGAGGGCGGCTACACCTTC. The encoded protein is CASSLDEGGYTF.

In this sample, this clonotype turned up many times. The chain is built from TRBV6-2 or TRBV6-3 and TRBJ2-1; possible D gene TRBD1, 6 bases. Per germline, CDR1 MNHEY and CDR2 SVGEGT. Trimming removed 2 bases at V and 12 bases at J, with 11 bases between. CDR3 size: 12 residues. CDR3 nucleotides: TGTGCCAGCAGTTACAAGGGGGTGGCGCAGTTCTTC. Residues: CASSYKGVAQFF.

Of note for this clonotype: A read error may be the cause here, since a much bigger clone is one base away. The chain has TRBV27 and TRBJ2-1; the match to TRBD2 covers 8 bases. Germline V gene sequence: CDR1 MNHEY, CDR2 SMNVEV (reference sequence). After removal of 0 bases from V and 6 bases from J, the junction contained 7 bases not matched to a gene. The CDR3 runs 16 residues. As DNA, the CDR3 is TGTGCCAGCAGTTTATCGAGTAGCGGGGTCTTCAATGAGCAGTTCTTC. It yields the protein CASSLSSSGVFNEQFF.

This clonotype was recorded once. The CDR3 does not close with the conserved phenylalanine or tryptophan, likely indicating a read error. V and J are TRBV20-1 and TRBJ2-1; no clear D. Germline V gene sequence: CDR1 DFQATT, CDR2 SNEGSKA (reference sequence). This CDR3 has 14 residues. Written as DNA, the CDR3 is TGCAGCGCACGACACCTCTCCTCCTACAATGAGCAGTTCCTC. Encoded protein: CSARHLSSYNEQFL.

V usage is TRBV6-5 and J usage is TRBJ2-3, with D unresolved. V was pared by 2 bases and J by 8 bases, with 8 bases between. CDR1 and CDR2 (germline): MNHEY, SVGAGI. CDR3 length: 12 residues. CDR3 in DNA: TGTGCCAGCAGTTACGTTGCAGGTACGCAGTATTTT. Its protein is CASSYVAGTQYF.

This clonotype was found many times. V is TRBV28 and J is TRBJ2-5; D gene ambiguous. V dropped 4 bases and J dropped 1 base, with 7 bases sitting between them. The CDR3 totals 13 residues. CDR1 is MDHEN and CDR2 is SYDVKM in the germline V gene. The CDR3 DNA sequence: TGTGCCAGCAGTTCGGGCAGCCAAGAGACCCAGTACTTC. Translated, it gives CASSSGSQETQYF.

Worth noting for this clonotype: It may be a read error: a sequence one base away is much more abundant. This sequence joins TRBV25-1 and TRBJ1-6; D is ambiguous. The CDR3 contains 15 residues. Germline CDR1 MGHDK, CDR2 SYGVNS. Here the CDR3 DNA reads TGTGCCAGCAGCCCGGTGGTTGGGGAACATTCAGCCCTCCACTTT. Its protein is CASSPVVGEHSALHF.